What follows are 26 T cell receptor beta chains derived from one specimen sequenced in a study of chemoradiotherapy in HPV16-positive cancers (dated by TCRdb to 2021 to 2024). Receptor libraries were prepared by the immunoSEQ multiplex PCR assay. What TCRdb holds here is the immuneACCESS table cut down to in-frame rearrangements. Part of the clones is not present; checked against another copy, under half of the missing clones reflect an unresolved V gene, and the others are unexplained. The table for this sample lists approximately 23,000 clones; over 85% of them were counted only once. Clones ranked in the top ten supply 22% of the sample. Sample: blood, taken from a patient who underwent chemoradiotherapy. All receptors come from a human donor with HPV-associated anogenital cancer.

This chain joins TRBV30 and TRBJ2-2; D not resolved. The V end was cut by 0 bases, the J end by 7 bases, with 18 bases between. Germline V gene sequence: CDR1 GTSNPN, CDR2 SVGIG (reference sequence). This CDR3 comprises 16 residues. CDR3 residues: CAWSVKGKWGFGELFF. CDR3 DNA: TGTGCCTGGAGTGTAAAAGGAAAGTGGGGATTCGGGGAGCTGTTTTTT.

The rearrangement links TRBV6-5 to TRBJ2-2; D remains unclear. The V gene lost 1 base and the J gene lost 6 bases, with 3 bases spanning the gap. This CDR3 has 12 residues. Germline V CDR1 and CDR2: MNHEY, SVGAGI. Written as DNA, the CDR3 is TGTGCCAGCAGTTACTTCCCCGGGGAGCTGTTTTTT. Protein: CASSYFPGELFF.

The chain carries TRBV9 and TRBJ2-1, with TRBD1 identical over 7 bases. Germline lookup yields CDR1 SGDLS and CDR2 YYNGEE. This CDR3 is 15 amino acids long. Trimming removed 0 bases from V and 9 bases from J; junction bases left unmatched: 9. In DNA form, the CDR3 reads TGTGCCAGCAGCGTAGGAGACAGGGTGACGGGTGAGCAGTTCTTC. Its translation: CASSVGDRVTGEQFF.

The table lists this clone with a count of one. The CDR3 loop reads CASRPTAANSYEQYF. CDR3 sequence (DNA): TGCGCCAGCAGGCCCACGGCAGCTAACTCCTACGAGCAGTACTTC. The V call is TRBV5-1, the J call TRBJ2-7; no clear D. Trimming shortened V by 5 bases and J by 0 bases, and 15 bases separated the two germline ends. CDR1 is SGHRS, CDR2 YFSETQ, per germline. There are 15 residues in the CDR3.

The chain employs TRBV6-5 and TRBJ1-4, with unresolved D. With 4 bases removed from V and 0 bases from J, the gap between germline ends came to 9 bases. The CDR3 consists of 15 residues. Germline V gene data show CDR1 as MNHEY and CDR2 as SVGAGI. CDR3 sequence reads: CASSFHPATNEKLFF. CDR3 nucleotide sequence: TGTGCCAGCAGTTTCCACCCTGCAACTAATGAAAAACTGTTTTTT.

This chain's CDR3 is CASSLANTQYF. CDR3 coding DNA: TGTGCCAGCAGCTTAGCGAATACGCAGTATTTT. V usage is TRBV7-2 and J usage is TRBJ2-3; D is undetermined. CDR3 length equals 11 residues. CDR1 is SGHTA and CDR2 is FQGNSA in the germline V gene. Trimming cost V 0 bases and J 7 bases, with 2 bases left between them. Drawing the rest from reference TRBV7-2 and TRBJ2-3, the complete variable domain is GAGVSQSPSNKVTEKGKDVELRCDPISGHTALYWYRQSLGQGLEFLIYFQGNSAPDKSGLPSDRFSAERTGGSVSTLTIQRTQQEDSAVYLCASSLANTQYFGPGTRLTVL.

This chain joins TRBV9 and TRBJ2-3; 7 bases align to TRBD2. V lost 2 bases, J lost 3 bases, and 3 bases stayed unmatched. Looked up from germline, CDR1 is SGDLS and CDR2 is YYNGEE. The CDR3 runs 14 residues. This chain's CDR3 is CASSVDGGTDTQYF. Here the CDR3 DNA reads TGTGCCAGCAGCGTCGACGGGGGGACAGATACGCAGTATTTT.

V is TRBV2 and J is TRBJ2-1; D possibly corresponds to TRBD2 (6 bases). The CDR3 spans 15 residues. Trimming removed 10 bases at V and 4 bases at J, with 20 bases between. Germline V gene sequence: CDR1 SNHLY, CDR2 FYNNEI. CDR3 coding DNA: TGTGCCACCTTCGGAGGAGGGAAAGTGTACAATGAGCAGTTCTTC. It translates to CATFGGGKVYNEQFF.

This rearrangement joins TRBV14 to TRBJ2-3; 10 bases map to TRBD2. The germline V gene encodes CDR1 SGHDN and CDR2 FVKESK. This CDR3 comprises 18 residues. After removal of 0 bases from V and 5 bases from J, the junction contained 11 bases not matched to a gene. The CDR3: CASSQDPPLAGVRDTQYF. CDR3 DNA sequence: TGTGCCAGCAGCCAAGATCCGCCCCTAGCGGGAGTGAGAGATACGCAGTATTTT.

This chain uses TRBV19 with TRBJ2-7, with a weak D call TRBD1 (6 bases). V lost 7 bases to trimming and J lost 0 bases, with 10 bases between them. The germline V gene encodes CDR1 LNHDA and CDR2 SQIVND (reference sequence). This CDR3 has 13 residues. CDR3 nucleotides: TGTGCCAGTACTCAGGGGCCCTCCTACGAGCAGTACTTC. Its translation is CASTQGPSYEQYF.

This chain uses TRBV18 with TRBJ2-1, with 14 nucleotides matching TRBD2. The length of the CDR3 is 15 residues. The trim removed 2 bases at V and 8 bases at J, leaving 2 bases unmatched. Looked up from germline, CDR1 is KGHSH and CDR2 is LQKENI. The CDR3 loop is CASSPRTSGRYEQFF. The CDR3 DNA reads TGTGCCAGCTCACCAAGGACTAGCGGGAGGTATGAGCAGTTCTTC.

J is TRBJ2-2 and V is TRBV2; TRBD2 aligns across 8 bases. V trimming: 8 bases; J trimming: 8 bases; junction bases outside the gene matches: 7. The CDR3 sequence is 13 residues long. Germline CDR1 is SNHLY and CDR2 is FYNNEI. CDR3 sequence: CASAGTSFGELFF. The CDR3 DNA reads TGTGCCAGCGCCGGGACTAGTTTTGGGGAGCTGTTTTTT.

V is TRBV27 and J is TRBJ2-7; D may be TRBD1 (6 bases). V gave up 6 bases and J gave up 6 bases, with 9 bases separating them. The CDR3 sequence is 11 residues long. The germline V gene encodes CDR1 MNHEY and CDR2 SMNVEV (reference sequence). The CDR3 protein is CASRGHFEQYF. CDR3 DNA: TGTGCCAGCAGGGGACACTTCGAGCAGTACTTC.

The chain carries TRBV7-9 and TRBJ2-7; 8 bases line up with TRBD1. J was trimmed by 3 bases and V by 5 bases; bases with no gene match: 6. Germline lookup yields CDR1 SEHNR and CDR2 FQNEAQ (reference sequence). This CDR3 is built from 14 residues. The CDR3 DNA reads as TGTGCCAGCAGCAGTTCAGGGGGCCTCTACGAGCAGTACTTC. This encodes CASSSSGGLYEQYF.

V and J are TRBV2 and TRBJ2-7, with 8 bases fitting TRBD1. The CDR3 covers 15 residues. Germline CDR1 reads SNHLY; CDR2 reads FYNNEI. After removal of 7 bases from V and 2 bases from J, the junction contained 10 bases not matched to a gene. CDR3 in amino acids: CASTQGTGRAYEQYF. The CDR3 nucleotides read TGTGCCAGCACCCAAGGGACAGGACGCGCCTACGAGCAGTACTTC.

This clone has only one observation. The chain uses TRBV25-1 and TRBJ1-4; D is ambiguous. Trimming removed 5 bases from V and 3 bases from J, with 22 bases in between. CDR3 size: 18 residues. CDR1 and CDR2 (germline): MGHDK, SYGVNS. The CDR3 is CASSKREGWVLANEKLFF. CDR3 nucleotide sequence: TGTGCCAGCAGTAAGCGAGAGGGTTGGGTCCTGGCTAATGAAAAACTGTTTTTT. Drawing the rest from reference TRBV25-1 and TRBJ1-4, the complete variable domain is EADIYQTPRYLVIGTGKKITLECSQTMGHDKMYWYQQDPGMELHLIHYSYGVNSTEKGDLSSESTVSRIRTEHFPLTLESARPSHTSQYLCASSKREGWVLANEKLFFGSGTQLSVL.

The V gene is TRBV28, the J gene TRBJ2-7; a weak D match, TRBD2 (6 bases). There are 14 residues in the CDR3. V lost 5 bases and J 5 bases, leaving 16 bases between the germline ends. Per the germline V gene, CDR1 is MDHEN and CDR2 is SYDVKM. The CDR3 loop reads CASSPPRREDEQYF. CDR3 nucleotide sequence: TGTGCCAGCAGTCCCCCACGGAGGGAAGACGAGCAGTACTTC.

V usage is TRBV5-5 and J usage is TRBJ2-5; 7 bases agree with TRBD2. V gave up 4 bases and J gave up 2 bases; unmatched junction bases: 8. CDR3 length: 15 amino acids. The V gene's germline CDR1 is SGHKS and CDR2 YYEKEE (reference sequence). The chain's CDR3 is CASSPGGRGQETQYF. CDR3 in DNA: TGTGCCAGCAGCCCGGGGGGTAGGGGACAAGAGACCCAGTACTTC.

The V call is TRBV7-8, the J call TRBJ2-3; maybe TRBD1 (6 bases). The CDR3 runs to 16 residues. Germline-derived CDR1 and CDR2 are SGHVS and FQNEAQ. Trimming shortened V by 0 bases and J by 0 bases, and 10 bases separated the two germline ends. The CDR3: CASSLATGYSTDTQYF. The CDR3 DNA follows: TGTGCCAGCAGCTTAGCTACAGGGTATAGCACAGATACGCAGTATTTT.

This chain joins TRBV10-1 and TRBJ1-5; D is possibly TRBD1 (5 bases). Germline-derived CDR1 and CDR2 are WNHNN and SYGVQD (reference sequence). With 6 bases removed from V and 4 bases from J, the gap between germline ends came to 16 bases. CDR3 length equals 15 residues. The CDR3 coding sequence is TGCGCCAGCAGCTGGGACCTGGAGGGTAATCAGCCCCAGCATTTT. This sequence encodes CASSWDLEGNQPQHF.

The chain recombines TRBV6-5 with TRBJ1-1, with D unclear. Between the trimmed V and J ends, which lost 6 bases and 1 base, there was a span of 12 bases. Germline-derived CDR1 and CDR2 are MNHEY and SVGAGI. The CDR3 runs 14 residues. The CDR3 nucleotides are TGTGCCAGCAGCCTTACCACGAAGAACACTGAAGCTTTCTTT. It is translated as CASSLTTKNTEAFF.

This chain joins TRBV2 and TRBJ2-7, with D hard to call. The CDR3 consists of 15 residues. Trimming removed 6 bases at V and 3 bases at J, with 18 bases between. CDR1 SNHLY and CDR2 FYNNEI come from the germline V gene. CDR3 sequence (DNA): TGTGCCAGCAGCGACGCCGGACGGCAATTCTACGAGCAGTACTTC. This gives the protein CASSDAGRQFYEQYF.

J is TRBJ1-2 and V is TRBV5-1; D may be TRBD1 (5 bases). The CDR3 is 11 residues long. Germline values: CDR1 SGHRS, CDR2 YFSETQ. V gave up 4 bases and J gave up 8 bases, with 9 bases separating them. This CDR3 reads CASSGGDGYTF. CDR3 bases: TGCGCCAGCAGCGGGGGGGACGGCTACACCTTC.

The chain combines TRBV7-3 with TRBJ1-1, with a weak D call TRBD1 (5 bases). There are 13 residues in the CDR3. Trimming took 4 bases from V and 1 from J, leaving 7 bases between them. Germline CDR1 is SGHTA and CDR2 is FQGTGA. The CDR3 region is CASSSGQNTEAFF. For the CDR3, the DNA is TGTGCCAGCAGCTCCGGACAGAACACTGAAGCTTTCTTT.

The rearrangement joins TRBV6-1 to TRBJ2-1; D gene uncertain. There are 12 residues in the CDR3. Trimming removed 9 bases at V and 8 bases at J, with 14 bases between. Germline CDR1 reads MNHNS; CDR2 reads SASEGT. CDR3 DNA: TGTGCCAGATGGGTGGGCTTCGATGAGCAGTTCTTC. It translates to CARWVGFDEQFF.

J is TRBJ2-7 and V is TRBV2, with D uncertain. V gave up 6 bases and J gave up 4 bases, with 10 bases separating them. Per germline, CDR1 SNHLY and CDR2 FYNNEI. This CDR3 is 12 amino acids long. DNA for the CDR3: TGTGCCAGCAGACCGGACGCTTACGAGCAGTACTTC. Protein product: CASRPDAYEQYF.